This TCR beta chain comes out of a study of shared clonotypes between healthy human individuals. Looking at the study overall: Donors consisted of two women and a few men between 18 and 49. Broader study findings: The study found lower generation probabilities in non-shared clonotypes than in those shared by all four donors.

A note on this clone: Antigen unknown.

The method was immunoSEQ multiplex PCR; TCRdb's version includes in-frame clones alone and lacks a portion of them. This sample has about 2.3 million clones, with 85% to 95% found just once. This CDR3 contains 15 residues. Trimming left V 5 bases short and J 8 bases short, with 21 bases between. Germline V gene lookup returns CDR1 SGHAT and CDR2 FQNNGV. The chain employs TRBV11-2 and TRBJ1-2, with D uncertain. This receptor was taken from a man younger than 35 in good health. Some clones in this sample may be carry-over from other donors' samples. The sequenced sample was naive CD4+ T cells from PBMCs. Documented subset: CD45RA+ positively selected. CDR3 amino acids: CASSPPQRAGWGYTF. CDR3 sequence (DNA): TGTGCCAGCAGCCCGCCCCAAAGGGCCGGCTGGGGCTACACCTTC.